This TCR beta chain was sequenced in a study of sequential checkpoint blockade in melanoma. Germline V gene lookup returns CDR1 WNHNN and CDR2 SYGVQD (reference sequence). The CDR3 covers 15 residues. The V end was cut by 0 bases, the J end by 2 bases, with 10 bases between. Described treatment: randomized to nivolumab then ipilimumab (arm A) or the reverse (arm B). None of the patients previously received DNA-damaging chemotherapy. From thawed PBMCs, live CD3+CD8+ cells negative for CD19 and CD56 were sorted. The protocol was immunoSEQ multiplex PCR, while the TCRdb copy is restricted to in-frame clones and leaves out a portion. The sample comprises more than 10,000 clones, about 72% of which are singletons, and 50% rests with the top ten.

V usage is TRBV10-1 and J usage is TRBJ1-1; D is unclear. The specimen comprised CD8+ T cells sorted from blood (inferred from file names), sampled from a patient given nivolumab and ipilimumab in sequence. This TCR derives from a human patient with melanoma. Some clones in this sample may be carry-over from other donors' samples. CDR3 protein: CASSESGYRNTEAFF. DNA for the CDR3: TGCGCCAGCAGTGAGTCGGGTTACAGAAACACTGAAGCTTTCTTT.